The text below deals with one T cell receptor (beta chain). Its antigen is not known. The record originates from a study of cytomegalovirus exposure and HLA in healthy donors. Study-wide findings and caveats: The study recorded around 160 TCR beta chains that were cytomegalovirus-associated. TCR beta V- and J-gene trimming was later associated with a missense DCLRE1C variant. TCR beta chains associated with HLA were, in a later analysis, more clonally expanded than equally common others.

Vbeta (60) and Jbeta (13) primers were used in the PCR. The protocol was immunoSEQ multiplex PCR, while the TCRdb copy is restricted to in-frame clones and leaves out a portion. The sample lists under 200,000 clones; 84% were seen once. Trimming removed 0 bases from V and 7 bases from J, with 10 bases in between. CDR1 SGHNT and CDR2 YYREEE come from the germline V gene (reference sequence). The CDR3 covers 13 residues. The sequence came from a boy aged 2 to 9 in good health and CMV-seronegative. The J gene is TRBJ1-2, the V gene TRBV5-4; D is unclear. The sample was PBMCs. The chain's CDR3 is CASSLGSERGYTF. The CDR3 DNA is TGTGCCAGCAGCTTGGGCTCAGAGCGTGGCTACACCTTC.